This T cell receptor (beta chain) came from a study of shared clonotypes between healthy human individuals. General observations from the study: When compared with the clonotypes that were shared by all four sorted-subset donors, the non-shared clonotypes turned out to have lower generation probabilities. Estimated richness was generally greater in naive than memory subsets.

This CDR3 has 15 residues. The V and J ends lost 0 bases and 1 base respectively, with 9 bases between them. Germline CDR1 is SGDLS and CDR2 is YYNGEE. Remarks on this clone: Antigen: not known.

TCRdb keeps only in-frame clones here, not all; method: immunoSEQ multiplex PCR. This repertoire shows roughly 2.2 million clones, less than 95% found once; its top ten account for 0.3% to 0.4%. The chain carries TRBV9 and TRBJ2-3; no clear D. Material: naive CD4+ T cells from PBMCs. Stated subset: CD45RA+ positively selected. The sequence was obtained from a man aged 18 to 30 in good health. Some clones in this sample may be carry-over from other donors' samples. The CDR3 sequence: CASSVEPGGTDTQYF. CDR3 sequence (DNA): TGTGCCAGCAGCGTAGAACCTGGGGGCACAGATACGCAGTATTTT.